Ten or more counts support the clone carrying this T cell receptor (beta chain). The antigen remains undetermined. This record comes from a study of T cells in Graves' hyperthyroidism and ophthalmopathy. Findings and caveats of the study: A model built on 13 V-J features separated ophthalmopathy from stable hyperthyroidism.

Exclusion criteria comprised uncontrolled infection, other autoimmune disease, pregnancy or lactation. For the diagnoses, clinical symptoms, serum thyroxine and TRAb, thyroid ultrasound and orbital computed tomography were used. RNA transcripts yielded amplified TCR beta CDR3 regions. HTBI primers were the set used in a first-round RT-PCR of the TCR CDR3. TCRdb used MiXCR to reprocess the multiplex PCR reads, holding one entry per CDR3 protein. Here the sample spans about 46,000 distinct CDR3 sequences, 49% being singletons. CDR1 is MNHEY, CDR2 SVGAGI, per germline. Germline trimming cut 6 bases from V and 2 bases from J; bases unmatched to any gene: 11. The CDR3 totals 17 residues.

The V and J genes are TRBV6-5 and TRBJ1-3; 9 nucleotides line up with TRBD1. This sequence was found in a woman between 45 and 60 years old with Graves' hyperthyroidism. The source material was peripheral blood or thyroid tissue (not recorded which). The CDR3 DNA reads as TGTGCCAGCAGCCTAACCCCGGGACAGGGTGCTGGAAACACCATATATTTT. It encodes CASSLTPGQGAGNTIYF.